This is a list of T cell receptor beta chains from one sample in a study of early T cells in non-severe SARS-CoV-2 infection. TCRdb reprocessed the 5' RACE reads via MiXCR and lists one record per CDR3 protein. The repertoire has 53,000 or so distinct CDR3 sequences, roughly 9.8% of them found once; the top ten carry almost 8.5%. The material sequenced was whole blood. The source of these receptors is an adult who was a healthcare worker with PCR-confirmed SARS-CoV-2 infection or an uninfected control (not recorded which). Both conserved end residues are part of each CDR3. A D gene is named only where the DNA matches it firmly. Rows give clone size only sometimes, using once, few, many, or a class for an expanded clone.

V	size	J	D	DNA	CDR3
TRBV29-1	many	TRBJ1-2	TRBD1	TGCAGCGTTTCCACGACAGGGAGTAACTATGGCTACACCTTC	CSVSTTGSNYGYTF
TRBV5-4	many	TRBJ1-5	TRBD1	TGTGCCAGCAGTCAGGGGGCGAATAGCAATCAGCCCCAGCATTTT	CASSQGANSNQPQHF
TRBV10-3	few	TRBJ2-3	.	TGTGCCATCAGTGCCCCGTTAGAGAGCGGCACAGATACGCAGTATTTT	CAISAPLESGTDTQYF
TRBV6-5	few	TRBJ2-7	TRBD1	TGTGCCAGCAGAGGGACAGGGCGGTCCTACGAGCAGTACTTC	CASRGTGRSYEQYF
TRBV5-1	many	TRBJ1-1	.	TGCGCCAGCAGCTTGGGTTCGGCAAACACTGAAGCTTTCTTT	CASSLGSANTEAFF
TRBV3-1	many	TRBJ1-1	.	TGTGCCAGCAGAGGTATCGGGGCCACTGAAGTTTTCTTT	CASRGIGATEVFF
TRBV20-1	many	TRBJ2-7	.	TGCAGTGCTGCTGGTAGGGACCCTGTCTCCTACGAGCAGTACTTC	CSAAGRDPVSYEQYF
TRBV28	few	TRBJ1-1	.	TGTGCCAGCAGCTCCTCGTGGAGCTTTGAAGCTTTCTTT	CASSSSWSFEAFF
TRBV5-5	many	TRBJ2-3	.	TGTGCCAGCAGCTTCAGGGATACGCAGTATTTT	CASSFRDTQYF
TRBV7-6	many	TRBJ2-7	TRBD2	TGTGCCAGCAGCTTACGGACTAGCGACTACGAGCAGTACTTC	CASSLRTSDYEQYF
TRBV12-3/TRBV12-4	many	TRBJ1-4	TRBD1	TGTGCCAGCAGTTTCGGGACAGGGCCGGGAAAACTGTTTTTT	CASSFGTGPGKLFF
TRBV9	.	TRBJ2-3	.	TGTGCCAGCGGCGCCGCAGATACGCAGTATTTT	CASGAADTQYF
TRBV20-1	few	TRBJ2-3	TRBD2	TGCAGTGCCTCCACTAGCGGGAGCGTAGATTTT	CSASTSGSVDF
TRBV28	.	TRBJ2-1	.	TGTGCCAGCAGCCCCCCCGCCGGGGAAGAGCAGTTCTTC	CASSPPAGEEQFF
TRBV6-4	many	TRBJ2-1	.	TGTGCCAGCAGGCCACTGGCGGGTTACAATGAGCAGTTCTTC	CASRPLAGYNEQFF
TRBV7-3	many	TRBJ1-1	TRBD1	TGTGCCAGCAGCTTAAACAGGGGAAAGGCTGAAGCTTTCTTT	CASSLNRGKAEAFF